The 25 T cell receptor beta chains below were found in one sample sequenced in a study of blood T cell repertoires in COVID-19. Profiled with immunoSEQ multiplex PCR; TCRdb holds only in-frame clones, not every one. The table records a few hundred thousand clones, around 85% of them present only once. The sequencing sample was made of peripheral blood. The source is a man between 60 and 70 years old with acute or convalescent COVID-19.

The V and J genes are TRBV6-2 or TRBV6-3 and TRBJ2-7, with 15 bases aligning to TRBD2. After removal of 6 bases from V and 3 bases from J, the junction contained 3 bases not matched to a gene. The germline V gene has CDR1 MNHEY and CDR2 SVGEGT. CDR3 size: 15 residues. The CDR3 reads CASSGTSGGIYEQYF. DNA of the CDR3: TGTGCCAGCAGCGGGACTAGCGGGGGGATCTACGAGCAGTACTTC.

The chain links TRBV6-2 or TRBV6-3 to TRBJ2-1; the D is unclear. The CDR3 covers 16 residues. V lost 5 bases, J lost 7 bases, and 21 bases lay in between. The V gene's germline CDR1 is MNHEY and CDR2 SVGEGT. The CDR3 reads CASSHPLQRFTNEQFF. The DNA for the CDR3 is TGTGCCAGCAGTCACCCGCTCCAGAGGTTTACGAATGAGCAGTTCTTC.

J is TRBJ2-1 and V is TRBV24-1; perhaps TRBD1 as D (7 bases). V was cut by 4 bases and J by 1 base, with 10 bases left in between. Looked up from germline, CDR1 is KGHDR and CDR2 is SFDVKD. This CDR3 spans 15 amino acids. This CDR3 is CATSEPGGSYNEQFF. The CDR3, as DNA: TGTGCCACCAGTGAACCAGGGGGGTCCTACAATGAGCAGTTCTTC.

The genes are TRBV3-1 (or the pseudogene TRBV3-2) and TRBJ2-7; TRBD2 agrees at 12 bases. The CDR3 runs to 17 residues. J was trimmed by 7 bases and V by 1 base; bases with no gene match: 11. CDR1 is LGHDT, CDR2 YNNKEL, per germline (reference sequence). CDR3 protein: CASSQARLAGGPGEQYF. The DNA for the CDR3 is TGTGCCAGCAGCCAAGCTAGGCTAGCGGGAGGGCCCGGGGAGCAGTACTTC.

The genes are TRBV9 and TRBJ1-1; D uncertain. Germline V lookup: CDR1 SGDLS, CDR2 YYNGEE. There are 12 residues in the CDR3. Trimming took off 5 bases at V and 1 base at J, with 6 bases between the two ends. CDR3 DNA: TGTGCCAGCAGGGGAGGGAACACTGAAGCTTTCTTT. Encoded protein: CASRGGNTEAFF.

The chain has TRBV9 and TRBJ2-3; D might be TRBD2 (5 bases). V lost 0 bases, J lost 3 bases, and 14 bases lay in between. CDR1 and CDR2 (germline): SGDLS, YYNGEE. The CDR3 has 16 amino acids. CDR3 coding DNA: TGTGCCAGCAGCGTAGGTCCTAGCTCTTCGACAGATACGCAGTATTTT. Translation: CASSVGPSSSTDTQYF.

The V gene is TRBV13, the J gene TRBJ1-2, with D hard to call. This CDR3 spans 15 amino acids. The V end lost 8 bases, the J end lost 1 base, and 17 bases lay between the germline ends. Germline values: CDR1 PRHDT, CDR2 FYEKMQ (reference sequence). CDR3 loop: CASEPSTRFNYGYTF. The CDR3 bases are TGTGCCAGCGAACCCTCCACTAGATTTAACTATGGCTACACCTTC.

The rearrangement links TRBV4-3 to TRBJ1-1; 8 nucleotides agree with TRBD1. The CDR3 runs 15 residues. V dropped 3 bases and J dropped 3; count of bases not matched to a gene: 6. Per the germline V gene, CDR1 is LGHNA and CDR2 is YSLEER. For the CDR3, the DNA is TGCGCCAGCAGCCAGTCTATGACAGGGGACACTGAAGCTTTCTTT. Translating it yields CASSQSMTGDTEAFF.

The chain carries TRBV7-8 and TRBJ1-2; a possible D gene is TRBD1 (6 bases). The CDR3 runs to 15 residues. V was cut by 1 base and J by 7 bases, with 16 bases left in between. Germline CDR1 SGHVS, CDR2 FQNEAQ. CDR3: CASSLDRGGGSGYTF. CDR3 nucleotides: TGTGCCAGCAGCTTAGATCGGGGAGGGGGAAGTGGCTACACCTTC.

The chain employs TRBV6-5 and TRBJ1-1; the D is unclear. CDR1 and CDR2 from the germline V gene are MNHEY and SVGAGI. V dropped 0 bases and J dropped 0 bases, with 8 bases sitting between them. CDR3 size: 15 residues. The CDR3 DNA follows: TGTGCCAGCAGTTACTCGAGGCGGATGAACACTGAAGCTTTCTTT. Encoded protein: CASSYSRRMNTEAFF.

This clone is a singleton in its sample. V gene TRBV3-1 (or the pseudogene TRBV3-2) combines with J gene TRBJ2-1; 10 bases agree with TRBD1. Trimming took 6 bases from V and 7 from J; bases not matched to a gene: 3. Looked up from germline, CDR1 is LGHDT and CDR2 is YNNKEL (reference sequence). This CDR3 has 13 amino acids. The CDR3 region is CASSRTGGNEQFF. In DNA, the CDR3 is TGTGCCAGCAGTCGGACAGGGGGGAATGAGCAGTTCTTC.

A word on this clone: Other DNA sequences in the same sample also yield this CDR3. V gene TRBV5-1 combines with J gene TRBJ2-5, with D unclear. The CDR3 length is 14 residues. Germline V gene data show CDR1 as SGHRS and CDR2 as YFSETQ. The V end lost 0 bases, the J end lost 0 bases, and 6 bases lay between the germline ends. The CDR3 region is CASSLGHNQETQYF. In DNA form, the CDR3 reads TGCGCCAGCAGCTTGGGGCATAACCAAGAGACCCAGTACTTC.

This chain joins TRBV15 and TRBJ1-1; 10 bases agree with TRBD1. The CDR3 is made up of 15 amino acids. V lost 0 bases to trimming and J lost 9 bases; unmatched junction nucleotides: 7. The germline gives CDR1 LNHNV, CDR2 YYDKDF (reference sequence). The CDR3 DNA reads as TGTGCCACCAGCAGAGATCCCCCGGGACAGGGGCAAGCTTTCTTT. Residues: CATSRDPPGQGQAFF.

The V gene is TRBV6-5, the J gene TRBJ1-2, with a possible D match to TRBD1 (6 bases). The CDR3 sequence is 13 residues long. V was cut by 6 bases and J by 4 bases, with 12 bases left in between. Germline V gene data show CDR1 as MNHEY and CDR2 as SVGAGI. The CDR3 DNA reads TGTGCCAGCAGGAGGACAGAGGCCTATGGCTACACCTTC. Translating gives CASRRTEAYGYTF.

V is TRBV27 and J is TRBJ2-7; 7 bases line up with TRBD1. Trimming removed 6 bases from V and 2 bases from J; junction bases left unmatched: 10. This CDR3 region has 15 residues. CDR1 is MNHEY, CDR2 SMNVEV, per germline (reference sequence). Here the CDR3 DNA reads TGTGCCAGCAGCCCCTCCGCGACAGGGACCTACGAGCAGTACTTC. Translating gives CASSPSATGTYEQYF.

The chain joins TRBV5-3 to TRBJ1-5; TRBD1 agrees at 11 bases. TRBV5-3 is noted as an ORF with a role that remains uncertain. The CDR3 runs 18 residues. The trim removed 5 bases at V and 5 bases at J, leaving 15 bases unmatched. CDR3 sequence: CARRGRDRGKSLDQPQHF. CDR3 coding DNA: TGTGCCAGAAGGGGCCGGGACAGGGGGAAAAGTCTAGATCAGCCCCAGCATTTT.

The chain has TRBV28 and TRBJ2-1, with 8 bases that match TRBD1. The germline V gene encodes CDR1 MDHEN and CDR2 SYDVKM. This CDR3 has 14 residues. The V and J ends lost 5 bases and 8 bases, in that order; junction bases with no gene match: 8. The DNA of the CDR3 is TGTGCCAGCAGTCGGGACAGGCGGAGGGATGAGCAGTTCTTC. Translation gives CASSRDRRRDEQFF.

This chain connects TRBV30 to TRBJ1-6; TRBD1 aligns across 8 bases. The germline CDR1 and CDR2 sequences are GTSNPN and SVGIG (reference sequence). The J segment lost 7 bases and the V segment lost 3 bases, leaving 5 bases of the junction unmatched. The CDR3 has 14 amino acids. This CDR3 is CAWRGDRWNSPLHF. In DNA, the CDR3 is TGTGCCTGGAGAGGGGACAGGTGGAATTCACCCCTCCACTTT.

This chain uses TRBV29-1 with TRBJ1-2; TRBD1 is a possible D gene (6 bases). Deletions cut 7 bases from V and 0 bases from J, with 12 bases between. CDR3 size: 13 residues. Germline CDR1 SQVTM, CDR2 ANQGSEA. The CDR3 DNA is TGCAGCGCTGGACAGACACCTAACTATGGCTACACCTTC. Amino acids: CSAGQTPNYGYTF.

The chain recombines TRBV28 with TRBJ2-7, with 8 bases aligning to TRBD2. With V trimmed by 6 bases and J by 0 bases, 7 bases remained unmatched. The germline V gene encodes CDR1 MDHEN and CDR2 SYDVKM. The CDR3 contains 15 residues. CDR3 bases: TGTGCCAGCAGCCCCCTAGCGGGCGGCTCCTACGAGCAGTACTTC. As protein: CASSPLAGGSYEQYF.

V gene TRBV19 combines with J gene TRBJ2-7; 15 bases map to TRBD2. Germline loops: CDR1 LNHDA, CDR2 SQIVND (reference sequence). CDR3 size: 18 residues. V gave up 6 bases and J gave up 3 bases; unmatched junction bases: 12. The CDR3 reads CASSLGLAGGRPLYEQYF. The CDR3, as DNA: TGTGCCAGTAGCCTGGGACTAGCGGGAGGTCGCCCCCTCTACGAGCAGTACTTC.

This clone was detected once. The J gene is TRBJ2-7, the V gene TRBV3-1 (or the pseudogene TRBV3-2), with TRBD1 matching 7 bases. The J segment lost 7 bases and the V segment lost 1 base, leaving 7 bases of the junction unmatched. The CDR3 consists of 14 residues. Germline loops: CDR1 LGHDT, CDR2 YNNKEL (reference sequence). As DNA, the CDR3 is TGTGCCAGCAGCCAAGGTGTGGGGACAGCAGAGCAGTACTTC. It translates to CASSQGVGTAEQYF.

CDR3: CASSIGGTTGTDTQYF. The CDR3 nucleotides are TGTGCCAGTAGTATCGGAGGGACTACTGGCACAGATACGCAGTATTTT. The gene calls are TRBV19 and TRBJ2-3, with 7 bases identical to TRBD2. This CDR3 comprises 16 residues. Germline V gives CDR1 LNHDA, CDR2 SQIVND (reference sequence). Trimming cost V 3 bases and J 1 base; bases outside gene matches: 7.

The chain employs TRBV6-5 and TRBJ1-2, with a tentative D call TRBD1 (5 bases). The CDR3 has 14 residues. Germline V gene lookup returns CDR1 MNHEY and CDR2 SVGAGI. Deletions cut 10 bases from V and 5 bases from J, with 20 bases between. The CDR3 sequence: CATTRGVGSYGYTF. The CDR3 DNA follows: TGTGCCACTACGCGGGGGGTTGGGTCATATGGCTACACCTTC.

This chain joins TRBV6-2 or TRBV6-3 and TRBJ2-6, with 8 bases identical to TRBD1. Germline values: CDR1 MNHEY, CDR2 SVGEGT. J gave up 0 bases and V 3 bases, and 7 bases lay outside the gene matches. This CDR3 is built from 18 residues. This CDR3 reads CASSYSGTGISGANVLTF. In nucleotides, the CDR3 is TGTGCCAGCAGTTATTCCGGGACAGGCATCTCTGGGGCCAACGTCCTGACTTTC.